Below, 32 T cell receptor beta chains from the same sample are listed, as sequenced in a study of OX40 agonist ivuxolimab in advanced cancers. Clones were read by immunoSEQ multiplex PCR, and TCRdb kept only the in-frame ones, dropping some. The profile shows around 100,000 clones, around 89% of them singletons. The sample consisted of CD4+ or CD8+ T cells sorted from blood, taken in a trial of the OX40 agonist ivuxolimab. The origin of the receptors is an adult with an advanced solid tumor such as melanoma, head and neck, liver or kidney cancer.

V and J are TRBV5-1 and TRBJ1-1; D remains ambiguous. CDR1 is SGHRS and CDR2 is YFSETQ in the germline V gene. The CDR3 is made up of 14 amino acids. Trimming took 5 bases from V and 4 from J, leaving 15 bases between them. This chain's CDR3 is CASSSLTKSTEAFF. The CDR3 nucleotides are TGCGCCAGCAGTTCACTAACGAAGAGCACTGAAGCTTTCTTT.

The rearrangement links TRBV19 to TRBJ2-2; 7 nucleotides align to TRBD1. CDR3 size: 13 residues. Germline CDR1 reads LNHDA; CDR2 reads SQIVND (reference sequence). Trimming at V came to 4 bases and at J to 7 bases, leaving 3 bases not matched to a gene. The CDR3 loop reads CASSRQGSGELFF. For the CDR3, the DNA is TGTGCCAGTAGTAGACAGGGTAGCGGGGAGCTGTTTTTT. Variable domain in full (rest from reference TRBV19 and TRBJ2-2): DGGITQSPKYLFRKEGQNVTLSCEQNLNHDAMYWYRQDPGQGLRLIYYSQIVNDFQKGDIAEGYSVSREKKESFPLTVTSAQKNPTAFYLCASSRQGSGELFFGEGSRLTVL.

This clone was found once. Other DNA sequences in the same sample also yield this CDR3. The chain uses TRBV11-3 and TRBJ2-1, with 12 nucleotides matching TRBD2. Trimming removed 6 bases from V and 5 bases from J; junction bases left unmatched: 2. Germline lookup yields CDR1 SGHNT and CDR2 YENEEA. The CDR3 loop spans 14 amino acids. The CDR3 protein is CASSGLAGNNEQFF. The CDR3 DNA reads TGTGCCAGCAGTGGACTAGCGGGAAACAATGAGCAGTTCTTC.

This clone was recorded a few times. Here the CDR3 reads CASSSLSTFMNTEAFF. The CDR3 DNA follows: TGTGCCAGCAGCTCCTTATCGACGTTCATGAACACTGAAGCTTTCTTT. The V gene is TRBV27, the J gene TRBJ1-1; D gene uncertain. Germline loops: CDR1 MNHEY, CDR2 SMNVEV (reference sequence). The CDR3 spans 16 residues. Trimming took off 6 bases at V and 0 bases at J, with 17 bases between the two ends.

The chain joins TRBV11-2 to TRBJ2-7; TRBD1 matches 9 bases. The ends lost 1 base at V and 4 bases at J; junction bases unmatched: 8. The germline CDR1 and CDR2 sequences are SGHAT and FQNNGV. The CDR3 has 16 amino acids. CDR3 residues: CASSLVGTGLPYEQYF. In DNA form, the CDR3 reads TGTGCCAGCAGCTTAGTGGGGACAGGGCTACCTTACGAGCAGTACTTC.

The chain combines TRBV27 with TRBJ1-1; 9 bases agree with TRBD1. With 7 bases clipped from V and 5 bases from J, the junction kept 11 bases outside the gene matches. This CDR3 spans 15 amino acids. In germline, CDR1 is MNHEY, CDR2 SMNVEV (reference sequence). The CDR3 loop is CASTKVGQGLTEAFF. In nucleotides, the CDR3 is TGTGCCAGCACCAAAGTAGGACAGGGGTTGACTGAAGCTTTCTTT.

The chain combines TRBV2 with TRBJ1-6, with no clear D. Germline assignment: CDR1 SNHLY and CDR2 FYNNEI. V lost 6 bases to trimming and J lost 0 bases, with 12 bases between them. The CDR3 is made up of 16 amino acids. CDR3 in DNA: TGTGCCAGCAGACCATGGCAGAGCTCCTATAATTCACCCCTCCACTTT. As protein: CASRPWQSSYNSPLHF.

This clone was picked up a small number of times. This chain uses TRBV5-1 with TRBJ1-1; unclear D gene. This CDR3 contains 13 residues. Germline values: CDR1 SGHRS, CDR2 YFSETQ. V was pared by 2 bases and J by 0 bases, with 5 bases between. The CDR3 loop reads CASSLDLNTEAFF. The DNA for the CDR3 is TGCGCCAGCAGCTTAGACCTGAACACTGAAGCTTTCTTT.

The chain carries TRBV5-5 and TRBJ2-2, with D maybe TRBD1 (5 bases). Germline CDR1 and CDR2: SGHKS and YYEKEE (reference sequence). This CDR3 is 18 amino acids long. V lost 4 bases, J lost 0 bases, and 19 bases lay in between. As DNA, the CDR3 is TGTGCCAGCAGCACACCTACCCACAGGCTCCCGAACACCGGGGAGCTGTTTTTT. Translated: CASSTPTHRLPNTGELFF.

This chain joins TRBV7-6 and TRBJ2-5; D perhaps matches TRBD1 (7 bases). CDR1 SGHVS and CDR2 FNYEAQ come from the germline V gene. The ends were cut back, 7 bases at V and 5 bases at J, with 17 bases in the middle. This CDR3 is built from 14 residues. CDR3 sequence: CASTPGGGPETQYF. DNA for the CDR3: TGTGCCAGCACCCCAGGAGGGGGCCCGGAGACCCAGTACTTC.

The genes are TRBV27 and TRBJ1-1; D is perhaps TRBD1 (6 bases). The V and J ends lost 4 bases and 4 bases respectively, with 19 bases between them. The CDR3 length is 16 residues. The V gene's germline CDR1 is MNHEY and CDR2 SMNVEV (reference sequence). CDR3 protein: CASSSSRKDRITEAFF. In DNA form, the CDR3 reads TGTGCCAGCAGTTCCTCCCGGAAGGACAGAATCACTGAAGCTTTCTTT.

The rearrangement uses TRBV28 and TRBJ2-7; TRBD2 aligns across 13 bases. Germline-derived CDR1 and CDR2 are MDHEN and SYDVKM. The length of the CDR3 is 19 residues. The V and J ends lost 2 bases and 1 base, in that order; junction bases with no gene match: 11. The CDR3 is CASSLTPRTSGRASYEQYF. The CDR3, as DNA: TGTGCCAGCAGTTTAACCCCGAGGACTAGCGGGAGAGCATCCTACGAGCAGTACTTC.

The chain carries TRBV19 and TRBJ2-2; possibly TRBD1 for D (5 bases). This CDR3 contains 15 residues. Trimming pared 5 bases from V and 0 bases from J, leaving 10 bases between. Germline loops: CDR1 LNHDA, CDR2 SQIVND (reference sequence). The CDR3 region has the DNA TGTGCCAGTAGTGTTGCGACAGCGAACACCGGGGAGCTGTTTTTT. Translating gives CASSVATANTGELFF.

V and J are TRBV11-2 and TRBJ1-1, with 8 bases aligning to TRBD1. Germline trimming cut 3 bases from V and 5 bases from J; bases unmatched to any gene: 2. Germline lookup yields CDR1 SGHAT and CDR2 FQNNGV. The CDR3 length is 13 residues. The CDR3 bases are TGTGCCAGCAGCTTCACAGGGGGGACTGAAGCTTTCTTT. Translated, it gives CASSFTGGTEAFF.

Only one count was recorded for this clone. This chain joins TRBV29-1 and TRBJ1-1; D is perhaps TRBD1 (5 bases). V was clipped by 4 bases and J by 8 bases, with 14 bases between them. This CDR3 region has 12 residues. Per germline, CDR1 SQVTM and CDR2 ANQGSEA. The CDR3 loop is CSVGHGTGEAFF. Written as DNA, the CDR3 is TGCAGCGTTGGACATGGGACGGGAGAAGCTTTCTTT.

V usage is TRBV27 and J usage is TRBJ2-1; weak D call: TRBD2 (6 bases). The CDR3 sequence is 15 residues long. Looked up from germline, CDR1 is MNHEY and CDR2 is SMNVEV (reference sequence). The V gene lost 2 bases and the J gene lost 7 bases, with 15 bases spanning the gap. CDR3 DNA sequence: TGTGCCAGCAGTTTAAACGGGAGCCCCCGGAATGAGCAGTTCTTC. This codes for CASSLNGSPRNEQFF.

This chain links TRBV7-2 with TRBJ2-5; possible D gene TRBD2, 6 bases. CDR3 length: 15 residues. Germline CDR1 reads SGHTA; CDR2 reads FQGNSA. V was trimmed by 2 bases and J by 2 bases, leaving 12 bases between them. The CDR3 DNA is TGTGCCAGCAGCTTAAACCGGGGACTTCAAGAGACCCAGTACTTC. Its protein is CASSLNRGLQETQYF.

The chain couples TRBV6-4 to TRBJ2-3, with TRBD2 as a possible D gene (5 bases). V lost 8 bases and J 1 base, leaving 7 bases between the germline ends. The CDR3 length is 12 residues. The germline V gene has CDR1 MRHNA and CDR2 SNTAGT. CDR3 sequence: CASFGGTDTQYF. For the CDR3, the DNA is TGTGCCAGCTTCGGGGGCACAGATACGCAGTATTTT.

The CDR3 region has the DNA TGTGCCAGCAGTTTCATGGGGGTAGGAGAGACCCAGTACTTC. It specifies CASSFMGVGETQYF. V gene TRBV28 combines with J gene TRBJ2-5; D is tentatively TRBD1 or TRBD2 (5 bases each). Trimming took off 3 bases at V and 4 bases at J, with 12 bases between the two ends. The germline V gene has CDR1 MDHEN and CDR2 SYDVKM. This CDR3 contains 14 residues.

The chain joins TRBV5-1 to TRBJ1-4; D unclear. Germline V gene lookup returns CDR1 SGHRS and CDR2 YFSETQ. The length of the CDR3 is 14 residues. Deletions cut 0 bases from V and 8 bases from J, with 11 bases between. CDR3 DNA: TGCGCCAGCAGCTTGGATTTCCCAAGGGAAAAACTGTTTTTT. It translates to CASSLDFPREKLFF.

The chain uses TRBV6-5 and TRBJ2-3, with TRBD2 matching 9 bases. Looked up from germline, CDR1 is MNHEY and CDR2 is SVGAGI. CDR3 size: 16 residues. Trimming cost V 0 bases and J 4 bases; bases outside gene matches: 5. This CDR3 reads CASSYSAGGSADTQYF. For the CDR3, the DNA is TGTGCCAGCAGTTACTCAGCGGGAGGATCCGCAGATACGCAGTATTTT.

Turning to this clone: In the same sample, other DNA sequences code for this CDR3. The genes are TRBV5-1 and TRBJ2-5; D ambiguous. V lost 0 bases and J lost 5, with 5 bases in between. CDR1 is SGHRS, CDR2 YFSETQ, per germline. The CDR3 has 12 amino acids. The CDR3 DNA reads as TGCGCCAGCAGCTTGGAAGGGGAGACCCAGTACTTC. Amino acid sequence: CASSLEGETQYF. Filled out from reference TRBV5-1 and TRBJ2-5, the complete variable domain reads KAGVTQTPRYLIKTRGQQVTLSCSPISGHRSVSWYQQTPGQGLQFLFEYFSETQRNKGNFPGRFSGRQFSNSRSEMNVSTLELGDSALYLCASSLEGETQYFGPGTRLLVL.

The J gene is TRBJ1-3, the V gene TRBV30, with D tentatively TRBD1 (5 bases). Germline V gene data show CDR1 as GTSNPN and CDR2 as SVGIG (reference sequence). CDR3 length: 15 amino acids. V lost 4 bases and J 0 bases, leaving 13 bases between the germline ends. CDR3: CAWKAGTSSGNTIYF. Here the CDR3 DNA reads TGTGCCTGGAAGGCAGGGACGAGCTCTGGAAACACCATATATTTT.

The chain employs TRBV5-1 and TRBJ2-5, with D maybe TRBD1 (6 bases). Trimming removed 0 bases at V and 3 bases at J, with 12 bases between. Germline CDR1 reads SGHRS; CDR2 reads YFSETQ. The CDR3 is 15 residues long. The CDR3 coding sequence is TGCGCCAGCAGCTTGGGGATCACAGGGAAAGAGACCCAGTACTTC. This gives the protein CASSLGITGKETQYF.

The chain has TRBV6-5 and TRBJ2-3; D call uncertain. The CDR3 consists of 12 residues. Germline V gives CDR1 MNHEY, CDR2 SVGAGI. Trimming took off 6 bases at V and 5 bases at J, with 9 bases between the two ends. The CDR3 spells CASRNELDTQYF. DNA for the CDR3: TGTGCCAGCAGGAACGAACTAGATACGCAGTATTTT.

CDR3 DNA: TGCGCCAGCCGGGACATAGGCCTCTACGAGCAGTACTTC. Translation: CASRDIGLYEQYF. The J gene is TRBJ2-7, the V gene TRBV4-1, with a tentative D call TRBD1 (6 bases). This CDR3 is 13 amino acids long. Germline values: CDR1 MGHRA, CDR2 YSYEKL. Trimming removed 8 bases at V and 3 bases at J, with 14 bases between.

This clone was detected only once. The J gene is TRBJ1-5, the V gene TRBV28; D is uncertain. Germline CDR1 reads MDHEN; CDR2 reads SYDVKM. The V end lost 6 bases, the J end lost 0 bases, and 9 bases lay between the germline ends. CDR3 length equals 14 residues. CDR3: CASRSDYSNQPQHF. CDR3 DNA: TGTGCCAGCAGGTCGGACTATAGCAATCAGCCCCAGCATTTT.

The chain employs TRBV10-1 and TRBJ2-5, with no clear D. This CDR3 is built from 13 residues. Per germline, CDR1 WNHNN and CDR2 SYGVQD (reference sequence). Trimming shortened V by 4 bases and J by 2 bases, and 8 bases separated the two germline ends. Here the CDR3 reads CASSGSLQETQYF. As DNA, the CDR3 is TGCGCCAGCAGTGGGTCCCTACAAGAGACCCAGTACTTC.

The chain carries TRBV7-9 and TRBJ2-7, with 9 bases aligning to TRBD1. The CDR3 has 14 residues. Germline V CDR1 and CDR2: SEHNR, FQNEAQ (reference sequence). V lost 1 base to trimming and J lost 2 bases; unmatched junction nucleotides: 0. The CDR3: CASSLGTGAYEQYF. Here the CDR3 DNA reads TGTGCCAGCAGCTTAGGGACAGGGGCCTACGAGCAGTACTTC.

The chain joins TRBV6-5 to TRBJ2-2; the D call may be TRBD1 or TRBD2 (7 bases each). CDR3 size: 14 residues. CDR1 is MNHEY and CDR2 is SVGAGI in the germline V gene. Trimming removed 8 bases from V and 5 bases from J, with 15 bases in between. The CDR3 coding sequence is TGTGCCAGCGGGGGGGACAGACGGACCGGGGAGCTGTTTTTT. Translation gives CASGGDRRTGELFF.

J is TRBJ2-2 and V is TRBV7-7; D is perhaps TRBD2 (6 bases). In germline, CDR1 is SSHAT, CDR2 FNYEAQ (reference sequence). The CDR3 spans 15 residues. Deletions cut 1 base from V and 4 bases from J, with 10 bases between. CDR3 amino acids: CASSLVRGSTGELFF. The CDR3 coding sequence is TGTGCCAGCAGCTTAGTGCGGGGATCCACCGGGGAGCTGTTTTTT.

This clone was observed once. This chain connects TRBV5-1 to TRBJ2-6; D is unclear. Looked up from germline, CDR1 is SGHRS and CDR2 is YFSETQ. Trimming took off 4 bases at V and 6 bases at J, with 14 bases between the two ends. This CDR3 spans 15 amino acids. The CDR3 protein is CASSLDGFAANVLTF. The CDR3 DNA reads TGCGCCAGCAGCCTGGATGGATTTGCGGCCAACGTCCTGACTTTC.